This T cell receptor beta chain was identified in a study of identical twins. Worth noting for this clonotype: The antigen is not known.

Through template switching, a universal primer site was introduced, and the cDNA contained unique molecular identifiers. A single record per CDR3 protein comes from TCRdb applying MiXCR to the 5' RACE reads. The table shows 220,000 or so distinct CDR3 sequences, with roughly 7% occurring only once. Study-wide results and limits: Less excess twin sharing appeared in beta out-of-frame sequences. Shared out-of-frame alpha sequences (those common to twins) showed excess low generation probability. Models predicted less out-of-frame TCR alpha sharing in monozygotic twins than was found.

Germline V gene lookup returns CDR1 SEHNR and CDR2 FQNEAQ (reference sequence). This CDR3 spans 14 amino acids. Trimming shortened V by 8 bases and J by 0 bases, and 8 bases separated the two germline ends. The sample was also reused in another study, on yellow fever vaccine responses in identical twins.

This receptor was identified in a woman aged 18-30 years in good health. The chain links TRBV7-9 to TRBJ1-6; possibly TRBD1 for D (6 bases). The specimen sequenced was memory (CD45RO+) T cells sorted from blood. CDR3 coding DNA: TGTGCCAGCTCGGACAGCTCCTATAATTCACCCCTCCACTTT. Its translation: CASSDSSYNSPLHF.